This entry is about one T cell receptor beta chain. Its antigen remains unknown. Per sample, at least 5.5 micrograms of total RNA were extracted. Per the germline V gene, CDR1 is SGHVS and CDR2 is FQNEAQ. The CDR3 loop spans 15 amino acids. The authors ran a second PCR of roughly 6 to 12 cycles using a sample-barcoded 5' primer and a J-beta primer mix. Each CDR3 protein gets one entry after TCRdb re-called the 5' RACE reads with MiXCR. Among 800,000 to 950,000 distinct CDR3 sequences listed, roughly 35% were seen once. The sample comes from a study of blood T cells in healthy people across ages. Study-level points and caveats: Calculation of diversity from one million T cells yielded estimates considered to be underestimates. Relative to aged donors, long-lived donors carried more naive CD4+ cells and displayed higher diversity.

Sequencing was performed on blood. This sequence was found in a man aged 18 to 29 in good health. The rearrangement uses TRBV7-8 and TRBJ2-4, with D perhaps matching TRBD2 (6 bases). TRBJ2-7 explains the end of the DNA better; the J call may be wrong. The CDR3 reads CASRPLEGRSYEQYF. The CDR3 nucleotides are TGTGCCAGCAGACCGCTGGAGGGAAGGTCCTACGAGCAGTACTTC.